What follows are 14 T cell receptor beta chains derived from one specimen sequenced in a study of blood T cell repertoires in COVID-19. Some clones are missing from TCRdb's copy, which holds only in-frame ones; the method was immunoSEQ multiplex PCR. This sample has tens of thousands of clones; about 82% occur once, and the top ten carry 20% to 25%. The specimen sequenced was peripheral blood. The receptors shown here come from a woman older than 75 in a cohort sampled during active or convalescent COVID-19.

The CDR3 nucleotides are TGTGCCAGCAGCTCAGAAACAGGGTACTATGGCTACACCTTC. It translates to CASSSETGYYGYTF. This sequence joins TRBV5-6 and TRBJ1-2, with D tentatively TRBD1 (6 bases). The CDR3 has 14 residues. V shed 3 bases and J shed 3 bases, with 12 bases lying between them. The V gene's germline CDR1 is SGHDT and CDR2 YYEEEE.

The chain carries TRBV28 and TRBJ1-4; no definite D call. CDR1 and CDR2 (germline): MDHEN, SYDVKM. Trimming shortened V by 4 bases and J by 0 bases, and 6 bases separated the two germline ends. The CDR3 has 14 amino acids. CDR3 in DNA: TGTGCCAGCAGTTCCGGAGCAACTAATGAAAAACTGTTTTTT. Translated: CASSSGATNEKLFF.

This chain uses TRBV28 with TRBJ1-5; 9 bases line up with TRBD1. CDR1 is MDHEN and CDR2 is SYDVKM in the germline V gene. This CDR3 has 15 residues. The junction had 7 bases not matched to a gene; V was cut back by 4 bases and J by 6 bases. The CDR3 sequence: CASSSGQGNVQPQHF. The CDR3 coding sequence is TGTGCCAGCAGTTCTGGACAGGGGAACGTTCAGCCCCAGCATTTT.

CDR3 sequence: CASRGLAGETQYF. DNA for the CDR3: TGTGCCAGCAGGGGACTAGCGGGCGAGACCCAGTACTTC. The rearrangement joins TRBV6-5 to TRBJ2-5, with 12 positions matching TRBD2. Germline V gives CDR1 MNHEY, CDR2 SVGAGI. J gave up 5 bases and V 6 bases, and 1 base lay outside the gene matches. CDR3 length: 13 amino acids.

The chain carries TRBV5-1 and TRBJ2-5; 8 nucleotides line up with TRBD2. This CDR3 comprises 16 residues. CDR1 and CDR2 (germline): SGHRS, YFSETQ. V was pared by 2 bases and J by 3 bases, with 9 bases of the junction left unmatched. CDR3 bases: TGCGCCAGCAGCTTTTCGGGAGGGGGAAACAAAGAGACCCAGTACTTC. Translating gives CASSFSGGGNKETQYF.

The chain is built from TRBV19 and TRBJ2-1; 8 nucleotides agree with TRBD1. CDR3 length: 19 amino acids. Trimming at V came to 8 bases and at J to 1 base, leaving 19 bases not matched to a gene. Germline CDR1 and CDR2: LNHDA and SQIVND (reference sequence). Here the CDR3 reads CASRSGTGGIRASYNEQFF. For the CDR3, the DNA is TGTGCCAGTCGATCCGGGACAGGTGGGATCCGAGCATCCTACAATGAGCAGTTCTTC.

Only one count was recorded for this clone. This sequence joins TRBV2 and TRBJ2-3; 7 positions agree with TRBD2. The CDR3 totals 15 residues. Germline V gene sequence: CDR1 SNHLY, CDR2 FYNNEI. Trimming took 3 bases from V and 4 from J; bases not matched to a gene: 7. CDR3 in amino acids: CASSDVGGRPDTQYF. The CDR3 region has the DNA TGTGCCAGCAGTGACGTGGGAGGGCGCCCAGATACGCAGTATTTT.

This clone has a single count. The rearrangement uses TRBV3-1 (or the pseudogene TRBV3-2) and TRBJ2-7; D is perhaps TRBD2 (5 bases). The CDR3 totals 13 residues. Per germline, CDR1 LGHDT and CDR2 YNNKEL (reference sequence). V dropped 2 bases and J dropped 1 base, with 6 bases sitting between them. This CDR3 reads CASSQPGSYEQYF. CDR3 DNA: TGTGCCAGCAGCCAACCGGGGTCCTACGAGCAGTACTTC.

This chain joins TRBV6-5 and TRBJ2-5; 11 bases fit TRBD1. From germline, CDR1 is MNHEY and CDR2 SVGAGI. The trim removed 6 bases at V and 2 bases at J, leaving 2 bases unmatched. CDR3 length equals 14 residues. This chain's CDR3 is CASRRDRGQETQYF. Written as DNA, the CDR3 is TGTGCCAGCAGGAGGGACAGGGGGCAAGAGACCCAGTACTTC.

This sequence joins TRBV5-4 and TRBJ2-7; 14 bases fit TRBD2. The V segment lost 4 bases and the J segment 7 bases; nucleotides outside the gene matches: 10. The CDR3 has 16 residues. Per germline, CDR1 SGHNT and CDR2 YYREEE (reference sequence). For the CDR3, the DNA is TGTGCCAGCAGCCCGGAGGTGCGGACTAGCGGGAGGGAGCAGTACTTC. It translates to CASSPEVRTSGREQYF.

The chain joins TRBV6-5 to TRBJ2-7, with a possible D match to TRBD1 (6 bases). The CDR3 spans 14 residues. Germline V lookup: CDR1 MNHEY, CDR2 SVGAGI. Trimming stripped 6 bases from V and 3 bases from J, with 15 bases between. CDR3 protein: CASSLRQVLYEQYF. In DNA, the CDR3 is TGTGCCAGCAGCCTCCGACAGGTTCTCTACGAGCAGTACTTC.

The CDR3 sequence: CASSLAGVAKNIQYF. DNA of the CDR3: TGTGCCAGCAGCTTGGCCGGGGTGGCCAAAAACATTCAGTACTTC. This sequence joins TRBV5-6 and TRBJ2-4; the D gene is possibly TRBD2 (5 bases). Germline V gene sequence: CDR1 SGHDT, CDR2 YYEEEE. The CDR3 is 15 residues long. V lost 0 bases, J lost 1 base, and 8 bases lay in between.

V and J are TRBV19 and TRBJ1-5, with D possibly matching TRBD1 (6 bases). The CDR3 spans 16 residues. CDR1 is LNHDA, CDR2 SQIVND, per germline (reference sequence). Between the trimmed V and J ends, which lost 1 base and 3 bases, there was a span of 13 bases. In nucleotides, the CDR3 is TGTGCCAGTAGTATAGGGGCAGGGGTTATCAATCAGCCCCAGCATTTT. Translation: CASSIGAGVINQPQHF.

V and J are TRBV30 and TRBJ1-2; no clear D. V was trimmed by 5 bases and J by 7 bases, leaving 11 bases between them. The CDR3 is 11 residues long. CDR1 is GTSNPN and CDR2 is SVGIG in the germline V gene (reference sequence). CDR3: CAWGGRFGYTF. As DNA, the CDR3 is TGTGCCTGGGGCGGGAGGTTTGGCTACACCTTC.